This T cell receptor (beta chain) is from a study of radiation and T cells in renal cell carcinoma (dated by TCRdb to the early 2020s). For the wider study: Samples were obtained from a clinical trial, in which 15 Gy stereotactic body radiation therapy was delivered to primary renal cell carcinomas and nephrectomy was performed 4 weeks later. In total, around 53 samples, comprising around 26 tumors and 27 peripheral blood samples, were subjected to TCR beta sequencing. Across all 53 samples, several million unique CDR3 nucleotide sequences encoding 2,658,974 unique CDR3 amino acid sequences were identified. The full study reports these points: The single-armed trial design could not address effects of radiation dose or scheduling on the TCR repertoire. Because pretreatment tumor biopsies were not available, the baseline intratumoral presence of clonotypes could not be determined. Blood repertoire dynamics were not followed beyond 4 weeks after treatment. In blood, the top tumor clonotypes increased between baseline and 2 weeks post-radiation and then shrank by 4 weeks, which suggests that tumor-resident clones expanded only transiently.

The germline V gene (reference sequence) sets CDR1 to MNHNY and CDR2 to SVGAGI. The CDR3 measures 15 amino acids from cysteine to phenylalanine. Left in the record is the CDR3 DNA by itself, 45 bases read in frame from the first base. V ends up 6 bases short and J 3 bases short, with an unmatched junction base count of 6. The time point label here, explained by the study, means: blood 2 weeks post-SBRT. This specimen's treatment or condition label, per the study, means: 15 Gy SBRT to primary tumor, nephrectomy 4 weeks later. To track tumor-enriched clonotypes, serial peripheral blood was sampled from radiation-treated patients at baseline and at 2 weeks and 4 weeks after SBRT. All patients had renal cell carcinoma with clear cell pathology. The QIAamp DNA Blood Mini Kit (Qiagen) was used to prepare genomic DNA for TCR sequencing. Only samples passing all quality control checks were included in the analyses.

The immunoSEQ kit was used, according to the manufacturer's recommendations, to generate TCR beta libraries from genomic DNA. To prepare the libraries, a first multiplex PCR with proprietary primers was run, followed by a second PCR that added unique barcodes, and a bead cleanup was done after each round. Each sample batch included a kit-provided positive control reaction and a negative control reaction. The final libraries were assessed on an Agilent 4200 TapeStation D1000 ScreenTape, pooled by volume, and quantified by qPCR. Sequencing was performed on an Illumina NextSeq500 with a MidOutput 150-cycle cartridge, and 156 Read1 and 15 Index1 cycles were run with kit custom primers. The pooled library was loaded at 1.0 pM, and approximately 20% PhiX control was spiked in. As for how the authors treated the data: Vendor-processed data were analyzed in R, with a clonotype defined as all T cells sharing the same CDR3 nucleotide sequence. For clone abundance analyses, frequencies were normalized to the 10,000 most abundant clones per sample. Public T cell clones, which averaged fewer than five per sample, were excluded before analysis. Tumor-enriched and baseline blood-enriched clonotypes were defined by at least a 32-fold difference in abundance between compartments. A beta-binomial differential abundance model was used to identify clonotypes that were expanded or contracted between blood time points. Tumor-blood repertoire similarity was measured with the Baroni-Urbani and Buser coefficient, and groups were compared using two-tailed Wilcoxon tests in R. This is the immuneACCESS table as TCRdb keeps it, with only in-frame sequences that have V and J called. A part of the clones is gone; compared with another copy, unresolved V genes explain less than half, and the rest is unexplained. V, J and clone size reflect that table, while D and trimming were determined from the DNA. This sample has more than 150,000 clones in its table, and 80% to 90% of those were observed once. The ten largest clones represent 10% to 15% of the sample.

About this clone: What antigen it recognizes has not been identified. The input lacks base qualities; no much larger clone sits a single base away.

Sequenced material: blood, taken from a patient whose treatment included radiotherapy and nephrectomy. The chain was built from TRBV6-6 and TRBJ2-3; the junction holds 10 bases that match TRBD1. The sequence derives from a woman aged 45-60 years with renal cell carcinoma. The base sequence is TGTGCCAGCAGCCCCCGGGACAGGGGAACAGATACGCAGTATTTT. Its product reads: CASSPRDRGTDTQYF.